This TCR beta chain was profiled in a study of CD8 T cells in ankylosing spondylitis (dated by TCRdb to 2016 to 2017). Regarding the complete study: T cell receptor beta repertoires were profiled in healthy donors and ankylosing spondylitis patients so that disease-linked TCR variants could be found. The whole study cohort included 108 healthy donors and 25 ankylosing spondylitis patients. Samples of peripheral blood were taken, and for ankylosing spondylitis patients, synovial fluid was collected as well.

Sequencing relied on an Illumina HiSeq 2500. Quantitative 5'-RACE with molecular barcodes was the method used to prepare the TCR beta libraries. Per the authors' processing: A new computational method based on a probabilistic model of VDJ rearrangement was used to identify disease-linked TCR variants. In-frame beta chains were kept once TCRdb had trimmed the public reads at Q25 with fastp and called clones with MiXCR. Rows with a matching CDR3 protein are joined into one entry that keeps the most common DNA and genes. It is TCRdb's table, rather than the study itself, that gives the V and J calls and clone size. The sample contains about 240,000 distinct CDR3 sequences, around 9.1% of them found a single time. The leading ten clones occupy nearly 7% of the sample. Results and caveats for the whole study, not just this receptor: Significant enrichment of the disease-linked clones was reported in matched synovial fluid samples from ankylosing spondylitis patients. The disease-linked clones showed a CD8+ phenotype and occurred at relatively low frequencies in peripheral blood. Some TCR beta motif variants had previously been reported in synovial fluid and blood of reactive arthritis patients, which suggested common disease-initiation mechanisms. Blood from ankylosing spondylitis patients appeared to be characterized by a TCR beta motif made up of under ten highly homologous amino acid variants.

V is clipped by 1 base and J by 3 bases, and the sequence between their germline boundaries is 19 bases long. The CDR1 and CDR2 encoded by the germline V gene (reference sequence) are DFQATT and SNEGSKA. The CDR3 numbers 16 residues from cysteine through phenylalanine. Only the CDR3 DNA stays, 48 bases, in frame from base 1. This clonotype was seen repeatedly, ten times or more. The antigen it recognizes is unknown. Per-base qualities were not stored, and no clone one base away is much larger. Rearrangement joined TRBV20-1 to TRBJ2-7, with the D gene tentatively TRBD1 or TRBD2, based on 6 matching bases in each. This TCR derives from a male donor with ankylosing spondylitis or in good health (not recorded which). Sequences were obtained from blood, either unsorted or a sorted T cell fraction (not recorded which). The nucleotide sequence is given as TGCAGTGCTAGAGCCCTCGGGTCGGGGGCCTTCTACGAGCAGTACTTC. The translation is CSARALGSGAFYEQYF.